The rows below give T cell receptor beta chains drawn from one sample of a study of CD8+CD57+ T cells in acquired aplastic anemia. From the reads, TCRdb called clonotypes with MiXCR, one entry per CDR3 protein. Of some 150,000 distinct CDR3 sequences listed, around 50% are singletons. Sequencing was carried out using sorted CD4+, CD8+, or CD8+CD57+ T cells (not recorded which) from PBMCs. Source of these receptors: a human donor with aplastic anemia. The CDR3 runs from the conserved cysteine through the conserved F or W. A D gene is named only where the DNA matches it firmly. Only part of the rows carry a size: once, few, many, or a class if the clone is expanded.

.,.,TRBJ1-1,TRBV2,CARAGVTEAFF,TGTGCCAGGGCGGGGGTCACTGAAGCTTTCTTT
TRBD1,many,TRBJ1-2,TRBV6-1,CASTPTGATYGYTF,TGTGCCAGCACTCCTACAGGGGCCACCTATGGCTACACCTTC
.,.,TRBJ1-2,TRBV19,CASSTGRGTNYGHTF,TGTGCCAGTAGTACCGGCAGGGGAACTAACTATGGCCACACCTTC
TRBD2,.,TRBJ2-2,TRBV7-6,CASSPRNTLAGTGELFF,TGTGCCAGCAGCCCCCGGAACACCTTAGCGGGGACCGGGGAGCTGTTTTTT
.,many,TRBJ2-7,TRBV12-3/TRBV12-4,CASSPGIGGMPTLRHEQYF,TGTGCCAGCAGTCCCGGGATAGGGGGAATGCCAACGTTGAGGCACGAGCAGTACTTC
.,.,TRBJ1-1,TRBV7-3,CASSRLRETEAFF,TGTGCCAGCAGCCGACTCAGGGAAACTGAAGCTTTCTTT
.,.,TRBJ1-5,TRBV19,CASSIEGYSNQPQHF,TGTGCCAGTAGTATAGAGGGATATAGCAATCAGCCCCAGCATTTT
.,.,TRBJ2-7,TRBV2,CATSDGLSYEQYF,TGTGCCACCAGTGATGGACTTTCCTACGAGCAGTACTTC
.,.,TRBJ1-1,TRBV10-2,CASHPTGRGIMNTEAFF,TGCGCCAGCCATCCGACAGGTCGGGGAATCATGAACACTGAAGCTTTCTTT
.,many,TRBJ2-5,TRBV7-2,CASSLGGNSQETQYF,TGTGCCAGCAGCTTAGGCGGTAACTCCCAAGAGACCCAGTACTTC
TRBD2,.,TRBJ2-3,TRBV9,CASSMREGNADTQYF,TGTGCCAGCAGCATGCGGGAGGGGAATGCAGATACGCAGTATTTT
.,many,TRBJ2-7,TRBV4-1,CASSQDGRGREQYF,TGCGCCAGCAGCCAAGATGGGAGGGGGAGAGAGCAGTACTTC
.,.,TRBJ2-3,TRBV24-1,CATSDTYGSSTDTQYF,TGTGCCACCAGTGATACTTACGGGAGTAGCACAGATACGCAGTATTTT
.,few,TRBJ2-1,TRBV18,CASSPDSVNEQFF,TGTGCCAGCTCACCGGACAGCGTCAATGAGCAGTTCTTC
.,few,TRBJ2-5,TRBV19,CASRRGEETQYF,TGTGCCTCGCGGAGGGGGGAAGAGACCCAGTACTTC
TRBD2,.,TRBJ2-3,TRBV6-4,CASSDLAGSTDTQYF,TGTGCCAGCAGTGACTTAGCGGGTAGCACAGATACGCAGTATTTT
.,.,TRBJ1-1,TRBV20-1,CSAIGQGTEAFF,TGCAGTGCCATTGGGCAGGGCACTGAAGCTTTCTTT
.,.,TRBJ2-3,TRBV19,CASHDITDTQYF,TGTGCCAGTCACGACATCACAGATACGCAGTATTTT
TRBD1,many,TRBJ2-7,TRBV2,CASSGGTGSSYEQYF,TGTGCCAGCAGCGGGGGGACAGGGAGCTCCTACGAGCAGTACTTC
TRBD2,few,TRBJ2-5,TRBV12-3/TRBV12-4,CASSLWGGGRQETQYF,TGTGCCAGCAGTTTATGGGGCGGGGGACGCCAAGAGACCCAGTACTTC
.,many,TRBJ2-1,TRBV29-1,CSVQRQVGEQFF,TGCAGCGTTCAGCGTCAGGTTGGTGAGCAGTTCTTC
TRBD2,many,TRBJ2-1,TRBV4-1,CASSQGPSGGTYNEQFF,TGCGCCAGCAGCCAAGGACCTAGCGGGGGAACCTACAATGAGCAGTTCTTC
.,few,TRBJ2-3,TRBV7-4,CASRGTSTDTQYF,TGTGCCAGCAGGGGGACTAGCACAGATACGCAGTATTTT
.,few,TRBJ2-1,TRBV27,CASSGSYLYNEQFF,TGTGCCAGCAGTGGGTCTTATCTCTACAATGAGCAGTTCTTC
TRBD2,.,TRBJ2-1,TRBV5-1,CASSLHGGRGEQFF,TGCGCCAGCAGCTTGCACGGGGGGAGGGGTGAGCAGTTCTTC
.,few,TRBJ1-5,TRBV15,CATSREPVGNQPQHF,TGTGCCACCAGCAGAGAGCCAGTCGGCAATCAGCCCCAGCATTTT
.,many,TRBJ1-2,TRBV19,CASSIGTAANYGYTF,TGTGCCAGTAGTATAGGAACGGCTGCTAACTATGGCTACACCTTC
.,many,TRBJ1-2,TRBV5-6,CASSLRRSVRGYGYTF,TGTGCCAGCAGCTTGCGCCGGTCGGTCCGGGGCTATGGCTACACCTTC
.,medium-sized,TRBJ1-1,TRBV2,CASSTNRNTEAFF,TGTGCCAGCAGTACTAACCGGAACACTGAAGCTTTCTTT
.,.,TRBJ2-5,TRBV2,CASSGTVGGETQYF,TGTGCCAGCAGTGGGACGGTAGGGGGAGAGACCCAGTACTTC
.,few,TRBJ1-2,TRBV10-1,CASSERYGYGYTF,TGCGCCAGCAGTGAGAGGTATGGGTATGGCTACACCTTC
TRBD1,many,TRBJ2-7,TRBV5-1,CASSFTGTGFGLDEQYF,TGCGCCAGCAGCTTTACCGGGACAGGCTTTGGGCTTGACGAGCAGTACTTC
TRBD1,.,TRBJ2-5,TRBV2,CARRDRGQQTQYF,TGTGCCAGGAGAGACAGGGGGCAACAGACCCAGTACTTC
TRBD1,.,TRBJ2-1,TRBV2,CATSDGRDRGREQFF,TGTGCCACCAGTGACGGCCGGGACAGGGGGCGTGAGCAGTTCTTC
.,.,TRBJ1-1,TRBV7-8,CVSSLVTGNTEAFF,TGTGTCAGCAGCTTAGTCACAGGGAACACTGAAGCTTTCTTT
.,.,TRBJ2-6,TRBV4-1,CASSQDVGPASGANVLTF,TGCGCCAGCAGCCAAGATGTCGGGCCGGCATCTGGGGCCAACGTCCTGACTTTC
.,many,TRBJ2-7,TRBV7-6,CASSLDQGGGYEQYF,TGTGCCAGCAGCTTAGACCAGGGTGGCGGTTACGAGCAGTACTTC
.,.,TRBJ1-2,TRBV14,CASSQDQGSGYTF,TGTGCCAGCAGCCAAGATCAGGGAAGCGGCTACACCTTC
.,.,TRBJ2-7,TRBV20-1,CSARAPGTYREQYF,TGCAGTGCTAGAGCCCCAGGGACCTACCGGGAGCAGTACTTC
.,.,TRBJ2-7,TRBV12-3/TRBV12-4,CASRGVGDYEQYF,TGTGCCAGCAGAGGGGTCGGAGACTACGAGCAGTACTTC
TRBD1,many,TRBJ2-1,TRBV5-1,CASSLRQGRLVNEQFF,TGCGCCAGCAGCCTGAGACAGGGACGTTTGGTCAATGAGCAGTTCTTC
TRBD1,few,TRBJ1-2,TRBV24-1,CATSDSDRGHGYTF,TGTGCCACCAGTGATTCGGACAGGGGGCATGGCTACACCTTC
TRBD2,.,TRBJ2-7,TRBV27,CASSEGLAGVDEQYF,TGTGCCAGCAGCGAGGGACTAGCGGGAGTTGACGAGCAGTACTTC
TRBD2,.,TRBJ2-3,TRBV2,CASIREIAGLAGSATQYF,TGTGCCAGCATCCGGGAAATAGCCGGACTAGCGGGATCCGCTACGCAGTATTTT
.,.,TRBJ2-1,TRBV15,CATSRDRTNEQFF,TGTGCCACCAGCAGAGACAGGACAAATGAGCAGTTCTTC
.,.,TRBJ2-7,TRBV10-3,CAITPVGGGLGEQYF,TGTGCCATCACCCCGGTTGGAGGGGGCTTAGGAGAGCAGTACTTC
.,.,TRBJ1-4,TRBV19,CASSITGLEKLFF,TGTGCCAGTAGTATAACAGGGTTAGAAAAACTGTTTTTT
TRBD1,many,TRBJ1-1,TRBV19,CASSADRVLAEAFF,TGTGCCAGTAGTGCGGACAGGGTCTTGGCTGAAGCTTTCTTT
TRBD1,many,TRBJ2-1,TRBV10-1,CASSDPGGSRNEQFF,TGCGCCAGCAGTGATCCAGGGGGCTCGAGGAATGAGCAGTTCTTC
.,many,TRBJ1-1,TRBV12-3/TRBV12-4,CASSFAGGGTEAFF,TGTGCCAGCAGTTTCGCTGGAGGGGGGACTGAAGCTTTCTTT
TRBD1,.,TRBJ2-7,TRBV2,CASSAGTGHRQYF,TGTGCCAGCAGTGCCGGGACAGGGCATAGGCAGTACTTC
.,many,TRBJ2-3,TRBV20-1,CSAFPGGGDTQYF,TGCAGTGCTTTTCCCGGTGGGGGAGATACGCAGTATTTT
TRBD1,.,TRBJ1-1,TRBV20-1,CSARRTGEAEAFF,TGCAGTGCTAGACGGACAGGGGAGGCTGAAGCTTTCTTT
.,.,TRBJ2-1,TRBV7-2,CASSLDSSEQFF,TGTGCCAGCAGCTTAGATAGTTCTGAGCAGTTCTTC
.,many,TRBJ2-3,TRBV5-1,CASSSTKPTDTQYF,TGCGCCAGCAGCTCCACCAAGCCCACAGATACGCAGTATTTT
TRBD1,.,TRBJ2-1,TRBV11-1,CASSTRQGARYNEQFF,TGTGCCAGCAGCACTAGACAGGGGGCAAGGTACAATGAGCAGTTCTTC
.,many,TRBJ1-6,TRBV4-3,CASSQGPRVRNSPLHF,TGCGCCAGCAGCCAAGGGCCCAGGGTGCGGAATTCACCCCTCCACTTT